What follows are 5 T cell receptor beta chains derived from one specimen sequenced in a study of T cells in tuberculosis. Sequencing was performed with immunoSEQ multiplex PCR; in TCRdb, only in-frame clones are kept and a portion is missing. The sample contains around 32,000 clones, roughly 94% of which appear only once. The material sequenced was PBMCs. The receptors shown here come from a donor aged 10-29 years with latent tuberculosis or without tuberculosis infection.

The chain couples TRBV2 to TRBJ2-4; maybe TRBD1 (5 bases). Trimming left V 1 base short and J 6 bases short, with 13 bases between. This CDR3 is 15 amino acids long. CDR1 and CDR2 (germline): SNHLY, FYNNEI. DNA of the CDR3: TGTGCCAGCAGTGAAGGGGCAGGGTTAGGAAACATTCAGTACTTC. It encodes CASSEGAGLGNIQYF.

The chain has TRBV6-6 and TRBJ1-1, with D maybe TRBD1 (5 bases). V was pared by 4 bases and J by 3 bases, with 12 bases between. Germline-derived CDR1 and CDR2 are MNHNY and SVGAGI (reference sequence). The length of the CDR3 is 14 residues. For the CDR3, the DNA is TGTGCCAGCAGTTTGACAGAAGGGTACACTGAAGCTTTCTTT. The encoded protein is CASSLTEGYTEAFF.

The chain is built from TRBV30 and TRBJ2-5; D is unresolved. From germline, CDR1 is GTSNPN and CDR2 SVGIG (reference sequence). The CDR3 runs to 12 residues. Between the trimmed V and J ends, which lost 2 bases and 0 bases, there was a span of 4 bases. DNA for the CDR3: TGTGCCTGGAGTCCCTACCAAGAGACCCAGTACTTC. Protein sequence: CAWSPYQETQYF.

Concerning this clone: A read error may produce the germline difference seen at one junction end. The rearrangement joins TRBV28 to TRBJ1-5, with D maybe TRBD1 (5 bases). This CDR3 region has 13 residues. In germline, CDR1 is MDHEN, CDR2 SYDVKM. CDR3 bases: TGTGCCAGCGGTTTCGGACACAATCAGCCCCAGCATTTT. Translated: CASGFGHNQPQHF.

The CDR3 reads CASSTHRDIGSKDGELFF. The CDR3, as DNA: TGTGCCAGCAGCACCCACCGGGACATCGGGTCGAAGGACGGGGAGCTGTTTTTT. The chain has TRBV7-6 and TRBJ2-2, with a tentative D call TRBD1 (6 bases). The germline V gene encodes CDR1 SGHVS and CDR2 FNYEAQ. The CDR3 is made up of 18 amino acids. Trimming removed 5 bases from V and 7 bases from J, with 26 bases in between. The full variable domain, with the rest looked up from reference TRBV7-6 and TRBJ2-2, is GAGVSQSPRYKVTKRGQDVALRCDPISGHVSLYWYRQALGQGPEFLTYFNYEAQQDKSGLPNDRFSAERPEGSISTLTIQRTEQRDSAMYRCASSTHRDIGSKDGELFFGEGSRLTVL.